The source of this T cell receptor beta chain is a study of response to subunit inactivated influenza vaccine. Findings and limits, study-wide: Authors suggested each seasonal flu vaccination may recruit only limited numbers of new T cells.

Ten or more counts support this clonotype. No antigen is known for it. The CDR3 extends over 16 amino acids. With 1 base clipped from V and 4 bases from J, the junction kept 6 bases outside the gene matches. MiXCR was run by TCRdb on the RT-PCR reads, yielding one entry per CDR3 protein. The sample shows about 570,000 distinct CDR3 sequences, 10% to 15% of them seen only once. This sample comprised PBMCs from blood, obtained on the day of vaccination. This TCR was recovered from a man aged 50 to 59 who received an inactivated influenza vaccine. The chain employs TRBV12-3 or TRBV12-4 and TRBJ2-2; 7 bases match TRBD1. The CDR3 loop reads CASSLDRTGATGELFF. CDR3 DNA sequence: TGTGCCAGCAGTTTAGATCGGACAGGTGCCACCGGGGAGCTGTTTTTT.